Presented here are 25 T cell receptor beta chains from one specimen sequenced in a study of T-cell reconstitution after alpha-beta-depleted transplantation in children. TCRbeta library preparation incorporated unique molecular identifiers. Each CDR3 protein is one row after TCRdb ran MiXCR on the PCR reads. This sample has about 830,000 distinct CDR3 sequences, with under 20% found just once. The input for sequencing was PBMCs, mostly from graft donor cells, taken 360 days after TCRalphabeta/CD19-depleted stem cell transplant. The receptor source for this set is a male patient aged 10 to 17 who had a stem cell transplant for acute lymphoblastic leukemia, so the T cells may come from the graft donor.

The chain carries TRBV12-3 or TRBV12-4 and TRBJ2-1; 12 bases line up with TRBD2. This CDR3 has 14 residues. V was pared by 5 bases and J by 10 bases, with 6 bases of the junction left unmatched. The CDR3 nucleotides are TGTGCCAGCAGTCGACTAGCGGGAGAGAGAGAGCAGTTCTTC. It specifies CASSRLAGEREQFF.

This clonotype was seen a few times. V gene TRBV5-1 combines with J gene TRBJ2-1; D is undetermined. The CDR3 length is 14 residues. Trimming removed 0 bases at V and 5 bases at J, with 9 bases between. CDR1 and CDR2 from the germline V gene are SGHRS and YFSETQ. The CDR3 spells CASSLVESNNEQFF. The DNA for the CDR3 is TGCGCCAGCAGCTTGGTGGAATCGAACAATGAGCAGTTCTTC.

There are a few counts of this clonotype. CDR3 DNA: TGCGCCAGCAGCCTTCCAACAGGGGCGGAGGGAGAGACCCAGTACTTC. Residues: CASSLPTGAEGETQYF. This chain links TRBV5-1 with TRBJ2-5; maybe TRBD1 (7 bases). Trimming stripped 4 bases from V and 4 bases from J, with 20 bases between. Looked up from germline, CDR1 is SGHRS and CDR2 is YFSETQ. There are 16 residues in the CDR3.

The genes are TRBV10-3 and TRBJ2-1; tentatively, D is TRBD2 (6 bases). The CDR3 sequence is 13 residues long. V was trimmed by 6 bases and J by 6 bases, leaving 12 bases between them. CDR1 ENHRY and CDR2 SYGVKD come from the germline V gene. CDR3 in DNA: TGTGCCATCAGCCCCGGAGGGTTCAATGAGCAGTTCTTC. Translating gives CAISPGGFNEQFF.

The chain is built from TRBV20-1 and TRBJ2-7; a weak D match, TRBD1 (5 bases). The V and J ends lost 6 bases and 0 bases respectively, with 15 bases between them. CDR1 and CDR2 (germline): DFQATT, SNEGSKA (reference sequence). CDR3 length: 14 amino acids. This chain's CDR3 is CSAPRQPSSYEQYF. CDR3 DNA: TGCAGTGCGCCTCGACAGCCTAGCTCCTACGAGCAGTACTTC.

The V call is TRBV4-1, the J call TRBJ2-7; D is undetermined. With 3 bases removed from V and 2 bases from J, the gap between germline ends came to 11 bases. The CDR3 covers 14 residues. Germline loops: CDR1 MGHRA, CDR2 YSYEKL. Here the CDR3 reads CASSQAQSTYEQYF. CDR3 sequence (DNA): TGCGCCAGCAGCCAGGCACAGTCAACCTACGAGCAGTACTTC.

This clonotype has a count of ten or more. The chain joins TRBV12-3 or TRBV12-4 to TRBJ2-1; 10 bases fit TRBD2. V lost 6 bases and J lost 4; bases outside the gene matches: 6. The CDR3 contains 15 residues. In nucleotides, the CDR3 is TGTGCCAGCAGCCCCCGGACTAGCGGTTACAATGAGCAGTTCTTC. Protein: CASSPRTSGYNEQFF.

This clonotype was detected only a few times. The gene calls are TRBV4-1 and TRBJ2-7; TRBD2 agrees at 12 bases. The germline CDR1 and CDR2 sequences are MGHRA and YSYEKL. This CDR3 has 16 amino acids. Unmatched junction bases numbered 7, after V lost 3 bases and J lost 4 bases. CDR3 sequence (DNA): TGCGCCAGCAGCCACCCGACTAGCGGGAGTACTTACGAGCAGTACTTC. Translating it yields CASSHPTSGSTYEQYF.

The genes are TRBV20-1 and TRBJ2-2; TRBD1 matches 10 bases. The CDR3 runs to 17 residues. V lost 0 bases, J lost 0 bases, and 4 bases stayed unmatched. The germline CDR1 and CDR2 sequences are DFQATT and SNEGSKA (reference sequence). CDR3 sequence reads: CSARDLGTGANTGELFF. The CDR3 DNA sequence: TGCAGTGCTAGAGATCTAGGGACAGGGGCGAACACCGGGGAGCTGTTTTTT.

The chain is built from TRBV6-1 and TRBJ2-5; possibly TRBD1 for D (6 bases). The CDR3 has 14 residues. V was cut by 6 bases and J by 2 bases, with 13 bases left in between. CDR1 and CDR2 (germline): MNHNS, SASEGT. The CDR3 reads CASRQGRTQETQYF. The CDR3 DNA reads TGTGCCAGCAGACAGGGACGGACACAAGAGACCCAGTACTTC.

V usage is TRBV7-8 and J usage is TRBJ1-4; the D gene is possibly TRBD1 (5 bases). The CDR3 length is 15 residues. Trimming removed 1 base at V and 8 bases at J, with 14 bases between. Per the germline V gene, CDR1 is SGHVS and CDR2 is FQNEAQ. The CDR3 bases are TGTGCCAGCAGCTTAGTGCAGGGCGGCTGGGAAAAACTGTTTTTT. This translates into CASSLVQGGWEKLFF.

The chain couples TRBV4-1 to TRBJ2-5; maybe TRBD2 (5 bases). Per the germline V gene, CDR1 is MGHRA and CDR2 is YSYEKL. V lost 0 bases and J lost 1, with 9 bases in between. The CDR3 runs 15 residues. This CDR3 is CASSQDRGLQETQYF. The CDR3 DNA reads TGCGCCAGCAGCCAAGATCGCGGGCTCCAAGAGACCCAGTACTTC.

This sequence joins TRBV5-1 and TRBJ2-1, with TRBD2 identical over 9 bases. V lost 4 bases, J lost 2 bases, and 10 bases stayed unmatched. The germline gives CDR1 SGHRS, CDR2 YFSETQ. CDR3 size: 17 residues. The CDR3 DNA sequence: TGCGCCAGCAGCCCGACCCTCACTAGCGGGCCCTACAATGAGCAGTTCTTC. Protein product: CASSPTLTSGPYNEQFF.

This chain connects TRBV4-1 to TRBJ2-4; no reliable D call. Germline V gives CDR1 MGHRA, CDR2 YSYEKL. V gave up 0 bases and J gave up 1 base, with 13 bases separating them. The CDR3 loop spans 17 amino acids. DNA of the CDR3: TGCGCCAGCAGCCAAGACAGCCTGGCCGTTGCCAAAAACATTCAGTACTTC. Its translation: CASSQDSLAVAKNIQYF.

This chain links TRBV7-9 with TRBJ2-7; tentative D call: TRBD1 (6 bases). CDR1 is SEHNR and CDR2 is FQNEAQ in the germline V gene (reference sequence). The V end lost 1 base, the J end lost 0 bases, and 10 bases lay between the germline ends. The CDR3 runs to 15 residues. The CDR3 is CASSLEDRDSYEQYF. In nucleotides, the CDR3 is TGTGCCAGCAGCTTAGAGGACAGAGACTCCTACGAGCAGTACTTC.

The chain is built from TRBV5-1 and TRBJ1-5, with a tentative D call TRBD1 (6 bases). With 0 bases removed from V and 0 bases from J, the gap between germline ends came to 7 bases. The V gene's germline CDR1 is SGHRS and CDR2 YFSETQ. The CDR3 runs 15 residues. The CDR3 DNA sequence: TGCGCCAGCAGCTTGGCAGGGGATAGCAATCAGCCCCAGCATTTT. It codes for CASSLAGDSNQPQHF.

This clonotype has a handful of counts. The chain's CDR3 is CASSSHPHEQYF. The CDR3, as DNA: TGTGCCAGCAGCTCCCACCCCCACGAGCAGTACTTC. The chain recombines TRBV7-9 with TRBJ2-7; no definite D call. Germline V gene data show CDR1 as SEHNR and CDR2 as FQNEAQ (reference sequence). The V end was cut by 4 bases, the J end by 5 bases, with 9 bases between. This CDR3 has 12 residues.

The V and J genes are TRBV14 and TRBJ1-4; weak D call: TRBD1 (6 bases). This CDR3 comprises 16 residues. Trimming shortened V by 3 bases and J by 1 base, and 12 bases separated the two germline ends. Germline V CDR1 and CDR2: SGHDN, FVKESK. In nucleotides, the CDR3 is TGTGCCAGCAGCCAGGGGACAAGGCGAACTAATGAAAAACTGTTTTTT. This translates into CASSQGTRRTNEKLFF.

The rearrangement uses TRBV12-3 or TRBV12-4 and TRBJ2-7; 10 bases agree with TRBD2. V was pared by 7 bases and J by 7 bases, with 4 bases of the junction left unmatched. The CDR3 spans 12 residues. For the CDR3, the DNA is TGTGCCAGCAAACTAGCGGGAAGGGAGCAGTACTTC. It translates to CASKLAGREQYF.

V usage is TRBV12-3 or TRBV12-4 and J usage is TRBJ2-1; TRBD1 is a possible D gene (7 bases). Trimming took 6 bases from V and 2 from J, leaving 26 bases between them. The CDR3 covers 19 residues. The CDR3, as DNA: TGTGCCAGCAGCCAGGGGGGCCAACTCGGACGTAGCCCCTACAATGAGCAGTTCTTC. It yields the protein CASSQGGQLGRSPYNEQFF.

This clonotype has more than one count but fewer than ten. This chain connects TRBV29-1 to TRBJ1-1; perhaps TRBD1 as D (5 bases). Germline V gives CDR1 SQVTM, CDR2 ANQGSEA. This CDR3 has 12 amino acids. Trimming left V 7 bases short and J 3 bases short, with 12 bases between. The CDR3 DNA reads TGCAGCGCCCGGGGGGTCTACACTGAAGCTTTCTTT. The encoded protein is CSARGVYTEAFF. The variable domain in full, completed from reference TRBV29-1 and TRBJ1-1, reads SAVISQKPSRDICQRGTSLTIQCQVDSQVTMMFWYRQQPGQSLTLIATANQGSEATYESGFVIDKFPISRPNLTFSTLTVSNMSPEDSSIYLCSARGVYTEAFFGQGTRLTVV.

This clonotype was recorded a few times. The rearrangement links TRBV20-1 to TRBJ2-2; unclear D gene. The CDR3 is made up of 13 amino acids. Trimming removed 1 base from V and 4 bases from J, with 7 bases in between. Germline CDR1 DFQATT, CDR2 SNEGSKA (reference sequence). Here the CDR3 DNA reads TGCAGTGCTAGAGTAGTCGCCACCGGGGAGCTGTTTTTT. It specifies CSARVVATGELFF.

J is TRBJ2-7 and V is TRBV19; possibly TRBD2 for D (6 bases). V was shortened by 6 bases and J by 8 bases, with 20 bases between the two germline ends. The CDR3 runs to 14 residues. From germline, CDR1 is LNHDA and CDR2 SQIVND (reference sequence). CDR3 DNA: TGTGCCAGTAGCGGGATCCCGCTAGCGACAAAGCAGTACTTC. It is translated as CASSGIPLATKQYF.

The chain couples TRBV5-1 to TRBJ2-7, with TRBD1 matching 9 bases. The V gene end was trimmed by 4 bases and the J gene end by 2 bases; junction bases not matched to a gene: 7. CDR1 is SGHRS and CDR2 is YFSETQ in the germline V gene. There are 15 residues in the CDR3. The chain's CDR3 is CASSSRDRVTYEQYF. CDR3 DNA sequence: TGCGCCAGCAGCAGCCGGGACAGGGTTACCTACGAGCAGTACTTC. The whole variable domain, remainder taken from reference TRBV5-1 and TRBJ2-7, is KAGVTQTPRYLIKTRGQQVTLSCSPISGHRSVSWYQQTPGQGLQFLFEYFSETQRNKGNFPGRFSGRQFSNSRSEMNVSTLELGDSALYLCASSSRDRVTYEQYFGPGTRLTVT.

The chain couples TRBV18 to TRBJ2-6; no definite D call. Germline lookup yields CDR1 KGHSH and CDR2 LQKENI. Trimming shortened V by 0 bases and J by 3 bases, and 12 bases separated the two germline ends. The CDR3 is 17 residues long. The CDR3 sequence: CASSPPTGIHGANVLTF. The CDR3 bases are TGTGCCAGCTCACCACCGACTGGGATACATGGGGCCAACGTCCTGACTTTC.